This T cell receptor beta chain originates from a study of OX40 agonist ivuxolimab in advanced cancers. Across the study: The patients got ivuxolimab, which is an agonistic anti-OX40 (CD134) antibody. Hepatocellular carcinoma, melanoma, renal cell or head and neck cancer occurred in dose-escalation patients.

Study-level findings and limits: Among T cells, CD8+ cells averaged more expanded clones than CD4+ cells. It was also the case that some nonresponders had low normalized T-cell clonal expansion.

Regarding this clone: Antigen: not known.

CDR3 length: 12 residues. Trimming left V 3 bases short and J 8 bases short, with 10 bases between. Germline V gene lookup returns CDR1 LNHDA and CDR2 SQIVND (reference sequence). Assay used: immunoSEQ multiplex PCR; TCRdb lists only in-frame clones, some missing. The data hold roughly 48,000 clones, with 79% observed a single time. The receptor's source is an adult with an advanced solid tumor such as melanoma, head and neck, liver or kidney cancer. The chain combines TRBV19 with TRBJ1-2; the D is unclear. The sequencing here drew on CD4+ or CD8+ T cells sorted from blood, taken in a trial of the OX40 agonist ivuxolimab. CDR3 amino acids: CASSIAAWGYTF. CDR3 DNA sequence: TGTGCCAGTAGTATCGCGGCGTGGGGCTACACCTTC.